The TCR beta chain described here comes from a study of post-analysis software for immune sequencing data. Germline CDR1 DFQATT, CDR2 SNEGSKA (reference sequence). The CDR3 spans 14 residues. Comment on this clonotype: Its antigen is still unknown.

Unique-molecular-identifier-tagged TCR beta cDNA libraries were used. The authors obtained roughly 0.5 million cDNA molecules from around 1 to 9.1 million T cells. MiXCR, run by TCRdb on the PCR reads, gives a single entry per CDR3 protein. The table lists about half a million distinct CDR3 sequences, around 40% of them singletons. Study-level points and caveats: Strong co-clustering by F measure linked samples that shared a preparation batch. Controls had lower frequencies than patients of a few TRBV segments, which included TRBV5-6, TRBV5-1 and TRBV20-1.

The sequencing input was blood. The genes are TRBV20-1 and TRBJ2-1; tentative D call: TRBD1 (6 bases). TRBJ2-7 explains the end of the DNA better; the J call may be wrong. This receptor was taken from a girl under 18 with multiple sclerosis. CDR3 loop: CSARDQDSFYEQYF. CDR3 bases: TGCAGTGCTAGAGATCAGGACAGCTTCTACGAGCAGTACTTC.